Following are 5 T cell receptor beta chains from one sample sequenced in a study of radiotherapy plus CTLA-4 blockade in lung cancer. Sequencing was performed with immunoSEQ multiplex PCR; in TCRdb, only in-frame clones are kept and a portion is missing. The sample includes about 14,000 clones, around 67% of them seen just once. The material sequenced was peripheral blood, taken from a patient treated with radiotherapy plus ipilimumab. The receptor set was obtained from a human donor with non-small cell lung cancer whose response to radiotherapy plus ipilimumab could not be evaluated.

This clone was seen a handful of times. As DNA, the CDR3 is TGCGCCAGCACCGGGAGGGGGGAGGATTCACCCCTCCACTTT. Translation gives CASTGRGEDSPLHF. The chain recombines TRBV10-1 with TRBJ1-6, with D perhaps matching TRBD1 (6 bases). This CDR3 is built from 14 residues. Germline CDR1 and CDR2: WNHNN and SYGVQD (reference sequence). Trimming took 7 bases from V and 8 from J, leaving 15 bases between them.

The gene calls are TRBV9 and TRBJ1-5; 7 nucleotides align to TRBD1. The V segment lost 4 bases and the J segment 0 bases; nucleotides outside the gene matches: 4. This CDR3 contains 15 residues. Per germline, CDR1 SGDLS and CDR2 YYNGEE. CDR3 region: CASSPDRYSNQPQHF. For the CDR3, the DNA is TGTGCCAGCAGCCCGGACAGGTATAGCAATCAGCCCCAGCATTTT. Full variable domain (remainder filled in from reference TRBV9 and TRBJ1-5): DSGVTQTPKHLITATGQRVTLRCSPRSGDLSVYWYQQSLDQGLQFLIQYYNGEERAKGNILERFSAQQFPDLHSELNLSSLELGDSALYFCASSPDRYSNQPQHFGDGTRLSIL.

The chain couples TRBV7-2 to TRBJ1-2; TRBD1 aligns across 9 bases. The CDR3 is 13 amino acids. Germline CDR1 is SGHTA and CDR2 is FQGNSA. The V segment lost 1 base and the J segment 8 bases; nucleotides outside the gene matches: 2. CDR3 nucleotides: TGTGCCAGCAGCTTAGGGGACAGGGCCGGCTACACCTTC. The encoded protein is CASSLGDRAGYTF.

The sample holds one count of this clone. The rearrangement joins TRBV11-3 to TRBJ2-1, with 8 bases lining up with TRBD1. From germline, CDR1 is SGHNT and CDR2 YENEEA. The CDR3 is 17 residues long. The ends lost 2 bases at V and 6 bases at J; junction bases unmatched: 12. DNA of the CDR3: TGTGCCAGCAGCTTATATGGGACGGGACAGGCGGGCAATGAGCAGTTCTTC. As protein: CASSLYGTGQAGNEQFF. Complete variable domain (other parts from reference TRBV11-3 and TRBJ2-1): EAGVVQSPRYKIIEKKQPVAFWCNPISGHNTLYWYLQNLGQGPELLIRYENEEAVDDSQLPKDRFSAERLKGVDSTLKIQPAELGDSAVYLCASSLYGTGQAGNEQFFGPGTRLTVL.

The rearrangement uses TRBV18 and TRBJ1-5, with D possibly matching TRBD1 (5 bases). The V and J ends lost 4 bases and 1 base respectively, with 8 bases between them. Germline V gene lookup returns CDR1 KGHSH and CDR2 LQKENI. This CDR3 spans 14 amino acids. CDR3 region: CASSLGGSNQPQHF. The CDR3 DNA reads TGTGCCAGCTCACTGGGGGGGAGCAATCAGCCCCAGCATTTT.